The entry below gives a single T cell receptor (beta chain) sequence along with its context. Antigen unknown. This entry comes from a study of cytomegalovirus exposure and HLA in healthy donors. Points from the study as a whole: Cytomegalovirus-associated status was assigned to around 160 TCR beta chains.

Repertoires were generated with immunoSEQ multiplex PCR, while TCRdb's copy carries only in-frame clones and drops some. Of around 230,000 clones listed, 75% to 90% were seen once; the top ten hold 0.95% to 1.5%. The receptor's source is a woman aged 25 to 39 in good health and CMV-seropositive. Sequencing input: PBMCs.

The CDR3: CATSNTGGDEKLFF. For the CDR3, the DNA is TGTGCCACCAGTAATACAGGGGGCGATGAAAAACTGTTTTTT. This chain links TRBV15 with TRBJ1-4; TRBD1 aligns across 9 bases. CDR3 length equals 14 residues. J lost 6 bases, V lost 6 bases, and 5 bases had no gene match. Germline lookup yields CDR1 LNHNV and CDR2 YYDKDF (reference sequence).